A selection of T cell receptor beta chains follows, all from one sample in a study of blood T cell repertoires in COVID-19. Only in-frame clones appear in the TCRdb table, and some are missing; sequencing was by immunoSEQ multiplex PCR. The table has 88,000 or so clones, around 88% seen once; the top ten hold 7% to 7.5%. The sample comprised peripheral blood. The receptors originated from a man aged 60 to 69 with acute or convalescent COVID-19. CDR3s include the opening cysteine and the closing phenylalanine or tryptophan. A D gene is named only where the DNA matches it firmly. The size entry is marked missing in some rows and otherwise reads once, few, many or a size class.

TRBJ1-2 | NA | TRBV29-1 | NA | TGCAGCGTAGCACAGGGAGTTACGCGTGGCTACACCTTC | CSVAQGVTRGYTF
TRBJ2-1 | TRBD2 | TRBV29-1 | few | TGCAGCGTTGAAGGTGGGACTAGCGGGAGTATCAATGAGCAGTTCTTC | CSVEGGTSGSINEQFF
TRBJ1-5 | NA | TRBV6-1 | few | TGTGCCAGCAGTGATCGGGGGGGCAATCAGCCCCAGCATTTT | CASSDRGGNQPQHF
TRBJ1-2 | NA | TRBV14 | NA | TGTGCCAGCAGCCAAGTTTCGTGGGGGGGCGGCTACACCTTC | CASSQVSWGGGYTF
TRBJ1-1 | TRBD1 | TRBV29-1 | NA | TGCAGCGCCACAGGGGGAATTAACACTGAAGCTTTCTTT | CSATGGINTEAFF
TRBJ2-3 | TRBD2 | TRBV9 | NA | TGTGCCAGCAGCGCCCCAACCGGGACTAAACCTTATCTAACGCAGTATTTT | CASSAPTGTKPYLTQYF
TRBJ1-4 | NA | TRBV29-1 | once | TGCAGCGTCGATGGAGGGGACGGTGAAAAACTGTTTTTT | CSVDGGDGEKLFF
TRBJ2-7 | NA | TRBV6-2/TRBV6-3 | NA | TGTGCCAGCAGCTTTAGCAGGGGTATAACGTACTTC | CASSFSRGITYF
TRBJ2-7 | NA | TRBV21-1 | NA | TGTGCCAGCAGCAAAGTGTGGGGTCCAAAGCGGGGGGACTCCTACGAGCAGTACTTC | CASSKVWGPKRGDSYEQYF
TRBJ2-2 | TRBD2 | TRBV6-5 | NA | TGTGCCAGCAGATCTATCAGCGGGGTTCCCGGGGAGCTGTTTTTT | CASRSISGVPGELFF
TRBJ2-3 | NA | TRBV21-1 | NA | TGTGCCAGCAGCAAAGAGCCAGCGGGGGGAATTTCTGGCACAGATACGCAGTATTTT | CASSKEPAGGISGTDTQYF
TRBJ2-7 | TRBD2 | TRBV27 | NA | TGTGCCAGCAGTTTCTCCGGGAGGGCTAGCGAGCAGTACTTC | CASSFSGRASEQYF
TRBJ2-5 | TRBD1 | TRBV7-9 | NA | TGTGCCAGCAGCCGAGGGACAGAGCAAGAGACCCAGTACTTC | CASSRGTEQETQYF
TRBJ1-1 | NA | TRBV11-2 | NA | TGTGCCAGCAGCCTGACAGCGCCGAACACTGAAGCTTTCTTT | CASSLTAPNTEAFF
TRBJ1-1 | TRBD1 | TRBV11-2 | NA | TGTGCCAGCAGTCCCGGGACAGGGAACCCCACTGAAGCTTTCTTT | CASSPGTGNPTEAFF
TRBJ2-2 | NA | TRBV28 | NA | TGTGCCGCCCGCGGCACTCGAAGCACCGGGGAGCTGTTTTTT | CAARGTRSTGELFF
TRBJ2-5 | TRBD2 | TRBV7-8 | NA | TGTGCCAGCAGCTTTACGGGGCGGGGGGGCGAGGAGACCCAGTACTTC | CASSFTGRGGEETQYF
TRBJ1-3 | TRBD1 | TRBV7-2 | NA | TGTGCCAGCAGCACCTGGACAGGCAGCTCTGGAAACACCATATATTTT | CASSTWTGSSGNTIYF
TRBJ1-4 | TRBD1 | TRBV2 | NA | TGTGCCAGCAGTGAATCTGGGACAGGGGGAGCTGGAAAACTGTTTTTT | CASSESGTGGAGKLFF
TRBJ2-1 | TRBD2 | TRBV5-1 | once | TGCGCCAGCAGCACCACCGGGACTAGCACAAATGAGCAGTTCTTC | CASSTTGTSTNEQFF
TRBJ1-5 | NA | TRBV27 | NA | TGTGCCAGCAGTTTGCAGGGCGGGAACAATCAGCCCCAGCATTTT | CASSLQGGNNQPQHF
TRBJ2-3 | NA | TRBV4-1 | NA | TGCGCCAACAGCCAAGCTCTTGTCGGCGGGAGCACAGATACGCAGTATTTT | CANSQALVGGSTDTQYF
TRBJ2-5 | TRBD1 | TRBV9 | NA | TGTGCCAGCAGCGTAGGACAGGGGATTGGAGAGACCCAGTACTTC | CASSVGQGIGETQYF
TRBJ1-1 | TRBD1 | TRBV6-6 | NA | TGTGCCAGCAGTTTCAAACCCGGGACAGGGGGCGGTGAAGCTTTCTTT | CASSFKPGTGGGEAFF
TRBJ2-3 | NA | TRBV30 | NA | TGTGCCTGGAGTCGACGGGGGGATACGCAGTATTTT | CAWSRRGDTQYF
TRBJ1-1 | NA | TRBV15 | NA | TGTGCCACCAGCAGAACCACAGGGAACACTGAAGCTTTCTTT | CATSRTTGNTEAFF
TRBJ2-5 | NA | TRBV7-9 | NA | TGTGCCAGCAGCTTAGGGTTACAGTTCGGAGGTTTCGAGACCCAGTACTTC | CASSLGLQFGGFETQYF
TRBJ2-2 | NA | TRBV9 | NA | TGTGCCAGCAGCGTCGGACTTGCCACCGGGGAGCTGTTTTTT | CASSVGLATGELFF
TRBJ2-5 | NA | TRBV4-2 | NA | TGTGCCAGCAGCCAAGGAACTCTGGAGACCCAGTACTTC | CASSQGTLETQYF
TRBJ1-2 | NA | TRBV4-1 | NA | TGCGCCAGCAGCCTCGGGCGGGGCGTGGGAGGTGGCTACACCTTC | CASSLGRGVGGGYTF
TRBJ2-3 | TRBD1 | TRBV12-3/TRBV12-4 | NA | TGTGCCAGCAGCGATGGGACAGGGAGAACGCAGTATTTT | CASSDGTGRTQYF
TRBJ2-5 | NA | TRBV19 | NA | TGTGCCAGTAGTATAGGCCTACGACGGGGTCAAGAGACCCAGTACTTC | CASSIGLRRGQETQYF
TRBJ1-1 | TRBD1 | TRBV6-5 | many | TGTGCCGTCGCGGGACAGACTTTCACTGAAGCTTTCTTT | CAVAGQTFTEAFF
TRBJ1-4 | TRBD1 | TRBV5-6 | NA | TGTGCCAGCAGCCTGGGACAGGGTCAGGGAGAAAAACTGTTTTTT | CASSLGQGQGEKLFF
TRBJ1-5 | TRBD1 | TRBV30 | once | TGTGCCTGGGGGACAGTTCAGCCCCAGCATTTT | CAWGTVQPQHF
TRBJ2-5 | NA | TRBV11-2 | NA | TGTGCCAGCAGCTTAGGTTCGGGATTAGAGACCCAGTACTTC | CASSLGSGLETQYF
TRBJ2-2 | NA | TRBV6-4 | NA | TGTGCCAGCAGTGTTCAGGGTGCCGGGGAGCTGTTTTTT | CASSVQGAGELFF
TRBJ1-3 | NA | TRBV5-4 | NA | TGTGCCAGCAGCTCGGACAGCGGAAGCTCTGGAAACACCATATATTTT | CASSSDSGSSGNTIYF
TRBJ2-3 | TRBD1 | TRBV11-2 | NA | TGTGCCAGCAGCTTAGGACAGGGACCAGATACGCAGTATTTT | CASSLGQGPDTQYF
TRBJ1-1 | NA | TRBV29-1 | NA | TGCAGCGTTGTCCTCCACCAGGTGACAGCCCGAACGTCGAACACTGAAGCTTTCTTT | CSVVLHQVTARTSNTEAFF
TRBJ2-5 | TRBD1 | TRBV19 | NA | TGTGCCAGTAGCAGTGGACAGGGGGCATCAGAGACCCAGTACTTC | CASSSGQGASETQYF
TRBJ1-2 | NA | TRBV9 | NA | TGTGCCAGCAGCGTAGCCCCCACCAGTAACTATGGCTACACCTTC | CASSVAPTSNYGYTF
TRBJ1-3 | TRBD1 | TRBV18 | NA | TGTGCCAGCTCACGGGACAGCTCTGGAAACACCATATATTTT | CASSRDSSGNTIYF
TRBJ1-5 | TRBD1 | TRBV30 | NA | TGTGCCTGGAGGGGACAGAGCAATCAGCCCCAGCATTTT | CAWRGQSNQPQHF
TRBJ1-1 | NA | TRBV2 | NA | TGTGCCAGCACCGCGGTTGTTGGCACTGAAGCTTTCTTT | CASTAVVGTEAFF
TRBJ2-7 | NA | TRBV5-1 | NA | TGCGCCAGCAGCTTGGTTCCAGGGGCCGGATACGAGCAGTACTTC | CASSLVPGAGYEQYF
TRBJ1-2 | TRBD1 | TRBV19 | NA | TGTGCCAGTAGCCAGGGGGTCCAGGGCTATGGCTACACCTTC | CASSQGVQGYGYTF
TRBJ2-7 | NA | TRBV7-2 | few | TGTGCCAGCAGCTTAGCGGGGGGGCAGGTCTCCGAGCAGTACTTC | CASSLAGGQVSEQYF
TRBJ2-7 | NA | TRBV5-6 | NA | TGTGCCAGCAGCTTGTCGGGCGGGAACCGCTACGAGCAGTACTTC | CASSLSGGNRYEQYF
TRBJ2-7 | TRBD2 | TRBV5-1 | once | TGCGCCAGCAGCGCCGGACTAGCGTCCTACGAGCAGTACTTC | CASSAGLASYEQYF
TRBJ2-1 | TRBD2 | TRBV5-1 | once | TGCGCCAGCAGCTTGGGATTAGGACTAGGTTACAATGAGCAGTTCTTC | CASSLGLGLGYNEQFF
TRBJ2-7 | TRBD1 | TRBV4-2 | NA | TGTGCCAGCAGCCAAGGGACAGGGGGCAGCTCCTACGAGCAGTACTTC | CASSQGTGGSSYEQYF
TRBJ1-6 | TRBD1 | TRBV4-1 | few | TGCGCCAGCAGCCAACCGACAGGGGGCCGATCACCCCTCCACTTT | CASSQPTGGRSPLHF
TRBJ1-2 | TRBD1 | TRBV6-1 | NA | TGTGCCAGCAGTGAATATACAGGGGCTGGCTACACCTTC | CASSEYTGAGYTF